Below are 14 T cell receptor beta chains sequenced from a single sample in a study of blood T cell repertoires in COVID-19. Clones were read by immunoSEQ multiplex PCR, and TCRdb kept only the in-frame ones, dropping some. The sample includes more than 200,000 clones, approximately 80% of them seen just once. Sequencing input: peripheral blood. The receptors were sampled from a woman of 80 years or more with COVID-19, enrolled during active disease.

The rearrangement links TRBV10-1 to TRBJ1-1; 7 bases align to TRBD1. The CDR3 has 13 residues. Germline V gene lookup returns CDR1 WNHNN and CDR2 SYGVQD (reference sequence). The V gene end was trimmed by 10 bases and the J gene end by 10 bases; junction bases not matched to a gene: 15. DNA of the CDR3: TGCGCCACGAGTATGGGACAGCCCTTACCAGCTTTCTTT. Its protein is CATSMGQPLPAFF.

This chain joins TRBV7-2 and TRBJ2-4; perhaps TRBD2 as D (7 bases). The V gene lost 1 base and the J gene lost 2 bases, with 21 bases spanning the gap. CDR3 size: 19 residues. From germline, CDR1 is SGHTA and CDR2 FQGNSA. The CDR3 is CASSLEGGVGGGSKNIQYF. CDR3 DNA: TGTGCCAGCAGCTTAGAGGGGGGGGTTGGAGGAGGATCCAAAAACATTCAGTACTTC. Full variable domain (rest looked up from reference TRBV7-2 and TRBJ2-4): GAGVSQSPSNKVTEKGKDVELRCDPISGHTALYWYRQSLGQGLEFLIYFQGNSAPDKSGLPSDRFSAERTGGSVSTLTIQRTQQEDSAVYLCASSLEGGVGGGSKNIQYFGAGTRLSVL.

The genes are TRBV27 and TRBJ2-3; the D gene is possibly TRBD2 (5 bases). The V end lost 10 bases, the J end lost 2 bases, and 16 bases lay between the germline ends. The germline V gene encodes CDR1 MNHEY and CDR2 SMNVEV (reference sequence). The CDR3 extends over 14 amino acids. The CDR3 region has the DNA TGTGCCACCCCTCCCGGACTTACCACAGATACGCAGTATTTT. Protein: CATPPGLTTDTQYF.

This chain uses TRBV7-2 with TRBJ1-5; unclear D gene. Per the germline V gene, CDR1 is SGHTA and CDR2 is FQGNSA. V was trimmed by 0 bases and J by 5 bases, leaving 11 bases between them. The CDR3 is made up of 15 amino acids. This CDR3 reads CASSLAATQDQPQHF. CDR3 bases: TGTGCCAGCAGCTTAGCTGCAACTCAGGATCAGCCCCAGCATTTT.

The chain couples TRBV28 to TRBJ1-1, with a possible D match to TRBD1 (6 bases). Germline CDR1 MDHEN, CDR2 SYDVKM. V dropped 6 bases and J dropped 5 bases, with 16 bases sitting between them. This CDR3 has 14 amino acids. DNA for the CDR3: TGTGCCAGCAGCCTCCAGGGGCCGGGGACTGAAGCTTTCTTT. Translating gives CASSLQGPGTEAFF.

This clone occurred a few times. This chain connects TRBV29-1 to TRBJ1-3; D is ambiguous. V was shortened by 4 bases and J by 0 bases, with 10 bases between the two germline ends. CDR1 and CDR2 (germline): SQVTM, ANQGSEA. The CDR3 extends over 14 amino acids. Here the CDR3 DNA reads TGCAGCGTTGCGGAGGGATCCTCTGGAAACACCATATATTTT. It yields the protein CSVAEGSSGNTIYF.

This clone was seen once. The chain is built from TRBV3-1 (or the pseudogene TRBV3-2) and TRBJ2-5; 7 nucleotides align to TRBD1. The CDR3 loop spans 12 amino acids. The V gene end was trimmed by 1 base and the J gene end by 14 bases; junction bases not matched to a gene: 7. The germline V gene encodes CDR1 LGHDT and CDR2 YNNKEL (reference sequence). CDR3 in amino acids: CASSQVEGARYF. CDR3 DNA: TGTGCCAGCAGCCAAGTTGAGGGGGCTCGATACTTC.

The gene calls are TRBV4-2 and TRBJ1-6; maybe TRBD1 (6 bases). With 1 base removed from V and 5 bases from J, the gap between germline ends came to 15 bases. The CDR3 runs 17 residues. Germline loops: CDR1 LGHNA, CDR2 YNFKEQ. CDR3 bases: TGTGCCAGCAGCCAAGGGGAGGGGGGCGCGAATAATTCACCCCTCCACTTT. It yields the protein CASSQGEGGANNSPLHF.

This chain connects TRBV18 to TRBJ1-1; D may be TRBD1 (5 bases). V lost 5 bases, J lost 1 base, and 14 bases lay in between. The germline CDR1 and CDR2 sequences are KGHSH and LQKENI. The CDR3 length is 15 residues. CDR3 nucleotide sequence: TGTGCCAGCTCATCCTCGACAGCAACGAACACTGAAGCTTTCTTT. Its translation is CASSSSTATNTEAFF.

The V call is TRBV7-9, the J call TRBJ2-1, with TRBD2 matching 8 bases. V lost 5 bases, J lost 7 bases, and 4 bases stayed unmatched. Germline V CDR1 and CDR2: SEHNR, FQNEAQ (reference sequence). This CDR3 is 13 amino acids long. The CDR3 sequence is CASSLSGGNEQFF. The CDR3 nucleotides read TGTGCCAGCAGCCTAAGCGGGGGTAATGAGCAGTTCTTC.

The chain uses TRBV30 and TRBJ1-1; D uncertain. Germline V gives CDR1 GTSNPN, CDR2 SVGIG (reference sequence). V lost 2 bases, J lost 6 bases, and 7 bases lay in between. This CDR3 region has 11 residues. CDR3 nucleotide sequence: TGTGCCTGGAGTAACCAGGCTGAAGCTTTCTTT. Protein sequence: CAWSNQAEAFF.

The chain links TRBV5-4 to TRBJ1-6; TRBD1 is a possible D gene (6 bases). The CDR3 runs to 14 residues. Germline assignment: CDR1 SGHNT and CDR2 YYREEE (reference sequence). V was trimmed by 4 bases and J by 7 bases, leaving 12 bases between them. Here the CDR3 DNA reads TGTGCCAGCAGCCCGACAGGACCGAATTCACCCCTCCACTTT. This translates into CASSPTGPNSPLHF.

This sequence joins TRBV7-9 and TRBJ1-5; the D is unclear. The germline V gene encodes CDR1 SEHNR and CDR2 FQNEAQ (reference sequence). This CDR3 contains 15 residues. Trimming cost V 0 bases and J 4 bases, with 10 bases left between them. The CDR3 spells CASSLAGLANQPQHF. DNA for the CDR3: TGTGCCAGCAGCTTAGCGGGTTTAGCTAATCAGCCCCAGCATTTT.

The chain combines TRBV6-5 with TRBJ2-2; perhaps TRBD2 as D (6 bases). Germline CDR1 MNHEY, CDR2 SVGAGI. The CDR3 consists of 15 residues. Between the trimmed V and J ends, which lost 4 bases and 5 bases, there was a span of 14 bases. CDR3 DNA: TGTGCCAGCAGTTCACGACTAGTACGGACCGGGGAGCTGTTTTTT. Residues: CASSSRLVRTGELFF.